This T cell receptor (beta chain) is drawn from a study of cytomegalovirus exposure and HLA in healthy donors. Use of 60 Vbeta and 13 Jbeta primers characterized the PCR. Sequencing used immunoSEQ multiplex PCR; TCRdb keeps in-frame clones, though not all of them. The profile shows 150,000 to 200,000 clones, around 78% of them singletons. The CDR3 has 13 residues. CDR1 is LGHNA and CDR2 is YNFKEQ in the germline V gene. The V gene lost 8 bases and the J gene lost 4 bases, with 11 bases spanning the gap. This sequence was found in a woman in her thirties or forties in good health and CMV-seropositive. V and J are TRBV4-2 and TRBJ1-4; D gene unclear. Sample: PBMCs. The CDR3 spells CASSRSVNEKLFF. In DNA, the CDR3 is TGTGCCAGCTCCCGGTCCGTTAATGAAAAACTGTTTTTT.